This passage covers 30 T cell receptor beta chains from one sample sequenced in a study of Tregs in tolerant kidney transplant recipients. The protocol was immunoSEQ multiplex PCR, while the TCRdb copy is restricted to in-frame clones and leaves out a portion. The table shows fewer than 80,000 clones, with 98% occurring only once. Material: CD4+ T cells from blood, obtained before the transplant. The source is a human donor who received a combined kidney and bone marrow transplant.

The genes are TRBV6-5 and TRBJ1-3; a weak D match, TRBD1 (5 bases). Trimming removed 0 bases from V and 4 bases from J, with 10 bases in between. The CDR3 length is 15 residues. CDR1 and CDR2 (germline): MNHEY, SVGAGI. The CDR3 region is CASSYSGGDGNTIYF. The CDR3 DNA reads as TGTGCCAGCAGTTACTCGGGAGGGGACGGAAACACCATATATTTT.

The V gene is TRBV7-6, the J gene TRBJ1-3; D may be TRBD1 (5 bases). V shed 3 bases and J shed 0 bases, with 21 bases lying between them. The CDR3 runs 19 residues. Germline assignment: CDR1 SGHVS and CDR2 FNYEAQ. The CDR3 sequence is CASSFNMVIGDSSGNTIYF. The CDR3 DNA is TGTGCCAGCAGCTTTAACATGGTTATAGGTGACAGCTCTGGAAACACCATATATTTT.

The genes are TRBV30 and TRBJ1-2; TRBD1 matches 8 bases. V shed 5 bases, J shed 3 bases, and the junction held 5 bases outside the gene matches. The V gene's germline CDR1 is GTSNPN and CDR2 SVGIG (reference sequence). CDR3 length: 13 amino acids. The CDR3 spells CAWGQGQDYGYTF. The CDR3 DNA sequence: TGTGCCTGGGGACAGGGTCAGGACTATGGCTACACCTTC.

This chain links TRBV9 with TRBJ2-5; weak D call: TRBD1 (5 bases). The V and J ends lost 0 bases and 5 bases respectively, with 11 bases between them. The CDR3 covers 14 residues. The germline gives CDR1 SGDLS, CDR2 YYNGEE. The CDR3, as DNA: TGTGCCAGCAGCGTAGACCAGGGTGGGGAGACCCAGTACTTC. Translation: CASSVDQGGETQYF.

The chain couples TRBV19 to TRBJ1-1, with 9 positions matching TRBD1. V was pared by 10 bases and J by 1 base, with 13 bases of the junction left unmatched. The germline V gene has CDR1 LNHDA and CDR2 SQIVND (reference sequence). CDR3 length equals 16 residues. Here the CDR3 reads CATLDRGGVRNTEAFF. The CDR3 DNA follows: TGTGCCACCCTGGACAGGGGTGGTGTGAGGAACACTGAAGCTTTCTTT.

Worth noting for this clone: Different DNA sequences within this sample yield the same CDR3. The chain is built from TRBV6-5 and TRBJ1-3, with TRBD1 as a possible D gene (5 bases). The CDR3 is made up of 16 amino acids. From germline, CDR1 is MNHEY and CDR2 SVGAGI. V lost 3 bases, J lost 4 bases, and 16 bases lay in between. The CDR3 nucleotides read TGTGCCAGCAGTTATTCGAAAAGGGGAGGAGGAAACACCATATATTTT. It yields the protein CASSYSKRGGGNTIYF.

The rearrangement links TRBV27 to TRBJ2-7; D is possibly TRBD1 (6 bases). Germline V gene lookup returns CDR1 MNHEY and CDR2 SMNVEV (reference sequence). V dropped 8 bases and J dropped 2 bases, with 10 bases sitting between them. The CDR3 spans 12 residues. The CDR3 bases are TGTGCCAGCCCGACAGGAGCCTACGAGCAGTACTTC. It is translated as CASPTGAYEQYF.

V and J are TRBV7-2 and TRBJ2-6, with D unclear. Germline loops: CDR1 SGHTA, CDR2 FQGNSA. Trimming pared 3 bases from V and 0 bases from J, leaving 6 bases between. The CDR3 extends over 15 amino acids. The CDR3 reads CASSFALSGANVLTF. CDR3 sequence (DNA): TGTGCCAGCAGCTTCGCACTCTCTGGGGCCAACGTCCTGACTTTC.

This clone has a single count. This chain joins TRBV7-2 and TRBJ2-7; 9 positions match TRBD1. V lost 5 bases and J lost 7; bases outside the gene matches: 9. CDR3 size: 14 residues. CDR1 SGHTA and CDR2 FQGNSA come from the germline V gene. CDR3 sequence (DNA): TGTGCCAGCAGCATACGACAGGGGGTATGGGAGCAGTACTTC. Translation: CASSIRQGVWEQYF.

The CDR3 is CAISERRAPGELFF. CDR3 in DNA: TGTGCCATCAGTGAACGGAGGGCCCCCGGGGAGCTGTTTTTT. This chain connects TRBV10-3 to TRBJ2-2, with D possibly matching TRBD2 (6 bases). Germline-derived CDR1 and CDR2 are ENHRY and SYGVKD. This CDR3 contains 14 residues. The V and J ends lost 3 bases and 6 bases respectively, with 11 bases between them.

The chain uses TRBV4-2 and TRBJ1-3; 8 nucleotides align to TRBD1. The germline V gene encodes CDR1 LGHNA and CDR2 YNFKEQ. V dropped 3 bases and J dropped 5; count of bases not matched to a gene: 6. The length of the CDR3 is 15 residues. The CDR3 coding sequence is TGTGCCAGCAGCCAGTGGACAGGGAGGAGAAACACCATATATTTT. This encodes CASSQWTGRRNTIYF.

The J gene is TRBJ1-1, the V gene TRBV18, with D unresolved. Trimming cost V 0 bases and J 5 bases, with 13 bases left between them. The CDR3 runs 15 residues. Germline CDR1 and CDR2: KGHSH and LQKENI. CDR3: CASSPPGRDGTEAFF. The CDR3 coding sequence is TGTGCCAGCTCACCACCGGGGAGGGATGGGACTGAAGCTTTCTTT.

The genes are TRBV14 and TRBJ1-2; D ambiguous. Germline V CDR1 and CDR2: SGHDN, FVKESK. The CDR3 covers 15 residues. V shed 1 base and J shed 3 bases, with 12 bases lying between them. In DNA form, the CDR3 reads TGTGCCAGCAGCCAAGGATCGGGGATGGACTATGGCTACACCTTC. It codes for CASSQGSGMDYGYTF.

The V and J genes are TRBV7-8 and TRBJ1-2; no reliable D call. V lost 1 base and J 0 bases, leaving 12 bases between the germline ends. The germline gives CDR1 SGHVS, CDR2 FQNEAQ. The CDR3 is 16 amino acids. CDR3 region: CASSLVAGPTNYGYTF. The CDR3 coding sequence is TGTGCCAGCAGCTTAGTTGCAGGCCCTACTAACTATGGCTACACCTTC.

Only one count was recorded for this clone. The chain combines TRBV7-2 with TRBJ2-7; D may be TRBD1 (5 bases). Deletions cut 2 bases from V and 3 bases from J, with 11 bases between. Germline assignment: CDR1 SGHTA and CDR2 FQGNSA. The CDR3 totals 14 residues. Written as DNA, the CDR3 is TGTGCCAGCAGCTTACGCCAGCAGGGCTACGAGCAGTACTTC. Its translation: CASSLRQQGYEQYF. Full variable domain (missing parts from reference TRBV7-2 and TRBJ2-7): GAGVSQSPSNKVTEKGKDVELRCDPISGHTALYWYRQSLGQGLEFLIYFQGNSAPDKSGLPSDRFSAERTGGSVSTLTIQRTQQEDSAVYLCASSLRQQGYEQYFGPGTRLTVT.

This clone was seen once. This sequence joins TRBV19 and TRBJ1-4; D remains unclear. The CDR3 is 12 residues long. The V gene lost 6 bases and the J gene lost 5 bases, with 7 bases spanning the gap. The V gene's germline CDR1 is LNHDA and CDR2 SQIVND (reference sequence). The CDR3 region is CASRFQNEKLFF. Written as DNA, the CDR3 is TGTGCCAGTAGATTTCAAAATGAAAAACTGTTTTTT.

The gene calls are TRBV15 and TRBJ2-1, with 8 bases that match TRBD2. V lost 3 bases and J lost 4; bases outside the gene matches: 5. The germline gives CDR1 LNHNV, CDR2 YYDKDF (reference sequence). CDR3 size: 15 residues. CDR3 sequence reads: CATSRGSSGYNEQFF. The CDR3 DNA reads as TGTGCCACCAGCAGGGGGTCTAGCGGGTACAATGAGCAGTTCTTC.

This clone was picked up one time. The J gene is TRBJ2-2, the V gene TRBV9; 9 bases are a match to TRBD2. The V and J ends lost 4 bases and 5 bases, in that order; junction bases with no gene match: 12. This CDR3 has 17 residues. Germline V gene data show CDR1 as SGDLS and CDR2 as YYNGEE. DNA for the CDR3: TGTGCCAGCAGCCTCGGTGGCGGGGGGGCAAGTACCGGGGAGCTGTTTTTT. Translating gives CASSLGGGGASTGELFF.

The chain uses TRBV18 and TRBJ2-7, with TRBD1 matching 9 bases. V was clipped by 2 bases and J by 2 bases; unmatched bases: 4. Looked up from germline, CDR1 is KGHSH and CDR2 is LQKENI. The CDR3 has 15 amino acids. This CDR3 reads CASSPTGQGPYEQYF. In DNA form, the CDR3 reads TGTGCCAGCTCACCAACGGGACAGGGACCCTACGAGCAGTACTTC.

The chain uses TRBV28 and TRBJ2-5; D is possibly TRBD1 (5 bases). CDR1 and CDR2 from the germline V gene are MDHEN and SYDVKM. The CDR3 totals 14 residues. V dropped 7 bases and J dropped 1 base, with 13 bases sitting between them. For the CDR3, the DNA is TGTGCCAGCATGAGCCCCAGGGCCCAAGAGACCCAGTACTTC. Its translation: CASMSPRAQETQYF.

The chain joins TRBV10-2 to TRBJ2-1; 8 nucleotides line up with TRBD2. V lost 7 bases to trimming and J lost 10 bases; unmatched junction nucleotides: 12. The CDR3 runs to 14 residues. Germline V lookup: CDR1 WSHSY, CDR2 SAAADI. Written as DNA, the CDR3 is TGCGCCAGCACCCCGGGAGGGGGGTTCAGGGAGCAGTTCTTC. This encodes CASTPGGGFREQFF.

The V and J genes are TRBV19 and TRBJ2-2; D not certain. Trimming removed 4 bases from V and 8 bases from J, with 11 bases in between. Germline CDR1 is LNHDA and CDR2 is SQIVND (reference sequence). This CDR3 contains 13 residues. In nucleotides, the CDR3 is TGTGCCAGTAGTACAAGAACGGTTGGGGAGCTGTTTTTT. It translates to CASSTRTVGELFF.

The CDR3 is CASSVVTGPNEKLFF. In DNA form, the CDR3 reads TGTGCCAGCAGCGTAGTGACAGGGCCGAATGAAAAACTGTTTTTT. The chain employs TRBV9 and TRBJ1-4, with 7 positions matching TRBD1. J lost 5 bases, V lost 0 bases, and 4 bases had no gene match. In germline, CDR1 is SGDLS, CDR2 YYNGEE. The CDR3 has 15 amino acids.

This rearrangement joins TRBV18 to TRBJ1-1; the match to TRBD1 covers 8 bases. Germline V lookup: CDR1 KGHSH, CDR2 LQKENI. V gave up 3 bases and J gave up 1 base; unmatched junction bases: 4. The CDR3 contains 15 residues. The CDR3 bases are TGTGCCAGCTCACCGCAGGGGGCAACGAACACTGAAGCTTTCTTT. Residues: CASSPQGATNTEAFF. Full variable domain (rest looked up from reference TRBV18 and TRBJ1-1): NAGVMQNPRHLVRRRGQEARLRCSPMKGHSHVYWYRQLPEEGLKFMVYLQKENIIDESGMPKERFSAEFPKEGPSILRIQQVVRGDSAAYFCASSPQGATNTEAFFGQGTRLTVV.

The gene calls are TRBV6-1 and TRBJ1-2, with 9 bases lining up with TRBD1. The junction had 10 bases not matched to a gene; V was cut back by 7 bases and J by 4 bases. This CDR3 comprises 15 residues. Germline CDR1 MNHNS, CDR2 SASEGT. CDR3 DNA sequence: TGTGCCAGCATCAAACATACAGGGGGCAGCTATGGCTACACCTTC. Translation: CASIKHTGGSYGYTF.

Only a few counts were recorded for this clone. This chain links TRBV7-9 with TRBJ1-1; a weak D match, TRBD1 (5 bases). V lost 0 bases and J 7 bases, leaving 15 bases between the germline ends. The V gene's germline CDR1 is SEHNR and CDR2 FQNEAQ (reference sequence). This CDR3 spans 15 amino acids. CDR3 DNA: TGTGCCAGCAGCTTAGCTCTTACAGGAAAGATTGAAGCTTTCTTT. Its translation is CASSLALTGKIEAFF.

V usage is TRBV30 and J usage is TRBJ1-2, with D possibly TRBD1 on 6 matching bases. The V end lost 4 bases, the J end lost 4 bases, and 19 bases lay between the germline ends. The CDR3 spans 15 residues. The germline V gene encodes CDR1 GTSNPN and CDR2 SVGIG (reference sequence). The CDR3 protein is CAWNSGSHRAYGYTF. As DNA, the CDR3 is TGTGCCTGGAATTCGGGGTCCCACAGGGCCTATGGCTACACCTTC.

The CDR3 nucleotides read TGTGCCAGCAGCTTTCAAGGACTAGCGGGAGGTTCCGATGAGCAGTTCTTC. It translates to CASSFQGLAGGSDEQFF. The chain joins TRBV11-2 to TRBJ2-1; 14 positions agree with TRBD2. CDR3 length: 17 amino acids. Per the germline V gene, CDR1 is SGHAT and CDR2 is FQNNGV. V lost 3 bases to trimming and J lost 8 bases; unmatched junction nucleotides: 9. Full variable domain (missing parts from reference TRBV11-2 and TRBJ2-1): EAGVAQSPRYKIIEKRQSVAFWCNPISGHATLYWYQQILGQGPKLLIQFQNNGVVDDSQLPKDRFSAERLKGVDSTLKIQPAKLEDSAVYLCASSFQGLAGGSDEQFFGPGTRLTVL.

The CDR3: CASARVGAKPQHF. The CDR3 bases are TGTGCCAGCGCCCGAGTGGGGGCAAAGCCCCAGCATTTT. This chain links TRBV28 with TRBJ1-5, with D possibly TRBD1 on 6 matching bases. The CDR3 runs 13 residues. Trimming removed 8 bases at V and 8 bases at J, with 16 bases between. CDR1 is MDHEN and CDR2 is SYDVKM in the germline V gene.

The gene calls are TRBV14 and TRBJ1-4; tentative D call: TRBD1 (6 bases). The germline CDR1 and CDR2 sequences are SGHDN and FVKESK. The length of the CDR3 is 14 residues. V lost 3 bases to trimming and J lost 7 bases, with 12 bases between them. The CDR3 nucleotides read TGTGCCAGCAGCCAGTACAGGGCCGGTGAAAAACTGTTTTTT. This translates into CASSQYRAGEKLFF.